A selection of T cell receptor beta chains follows, all from one sample in a study of blood T cells in healthy people across ages. TCRdb independently ran MiXCR on the 5' RACE reads; one entry per CDR3 protein. The data show around 1.5 million distinct CDR3 sequences, with 42% seen just once and under 8% held by the top ten. The sample taken for sequencing was blood. These receptor sequences come from a woman in her late teens or twenties in good health. Both conserved end residues are part of each CDR3. The D gene is left open where the match is weak. Not every row has a clone size; where given, it reads once, few, many or a size class.

v_call: TRBV7-6
clone_size: -
d_call: -
j_call: TRBJ2-5
cdr3_aa: CASSVADRQETQYF
cdr3_nt: TGTGCCAGCAGCGTAGCCGACAGGCAAGAGACCCAGTACTTC

v_call: TRBV6-5
clone_size: -
d_call: -
j_call: TRBJ1-6
cdr3_aa: CASSYFGSASYNSPLHF
cdr3_nt: TGTGCCAGCAGTTACTTCGGCAGCGCGTCCTATAATTCACCCCTCCACTTT

v_call: TRBV20-1
clone_size: -
d_call: -
j_call: TRBJ2-7
cdr3_aa: CSARAIDRLSYEQYF
cdr3_nt: TGCAGTGCTAGAGCAATCGATCGCCTGTCCTACGAGCAGTACTTC

v_call: TRBV12-3/TRBV12-4
clone_size: -
d_call: -
j_call: TRBJ2-3
cdr3_aa: CASRLQTVKGTDTQYF
cdr3_nt: TGTGCCAGCAGGCTACAGACAGTGAAGGGCACAGATACGCAGTATTTT

v_call: TRBV5-1
clone_size: few
d_call: -
j_call: TRBJ2-1
cdr3_aa: CASSSLSGASSYNEQFF
cdr3_nt: TGCGCCAGCAGCTCTCTTAGCGGTGCTAGCTCCTACAATGAGCAGTTCTTC

v_call: TRBV6-5
clone_size: few
d_call: -
j_call: TRBJ2-6
cdr3_aa: CASSYGSRATSGANVLTF
cdr3_nt: TGTGCCAGCAGTTACGGGTCCCGGGCAACGTCTGGGGCCAACGTCCTGACTTTC

v_call: TRBV5-1
clone_size: -
d_call: TRBD1
j_call: TRBJ2-1
cdr3_aa: CASSSTSGTGYNEQFF
cdr3_nt: TGCGCCAGCAGCTCTACTTCCGGGACAGGGTACAATGAGCAGTTCTTC

v_call: TRBV29-1
clone_size: many
d_call: -
j_call: TRBJ1-2
cdr3_aa: CSAPGESYGGYTF
cdr3_nt: TGCAGCGCACCGGGCGAGTCCTATGGAGGCTACACCTTC

v_call: TRBV20-1
clone_size: few
d_call: TRBD2
j_call: TRBJ2-1
cdr3_aa: CSASSPSSGHALGYNEQFF
cdr3_nt: TGCAGTGCTAGTTCCCCCTCTAGCGGGCACGCCCTCGGATACAATGAGCAGTTCTTC

v_call: TRBV5-1
clone_size: few
d_call: -
j_call: TRBJ2-1
cdr3_aa: CASSLTALGNNEQFF
cdr3_nt: TGCGCCAGCAGCTTGACAGCTTTGGGGAACAATGAGCAGTTCTTC

v_call: TRBV27
clone_size: few
d_call: -
j_call: TRBJ2-1
cdr3_aa: CASTIGLGSYNEQFF
cdr3_nt: TGTGCCAGCACTATAGGACTGGGCTCCTACAATGAGCAGTTCTTC

v_call: TRBV2
clone_size: -
d_call: -
j_call: TRBJ1-2
cdr3_aa: CASSEGGRSESHYGYTF
cdr3_nt: TGTGCCAGCAGTGAAGGGGGCCGCTCAGAATCGCACTATGGCTACACCTTC

v_call: TRBV4-1
clone_size: -
d_call: -
j_call: TRBJ2-1
cdr3_aa: CASSQEGVRQFF
cdr3_nt: TGCGCCAGCAGCCAAGAAGGAGTGCGACAGTTCTTC

v_call: TRBV12-3/TRBV12-4
clone_size: -
d_call: -
j_call: TRBJ1-4
cdr3_aa: CASSLEPRKLFF
cdr3_nt: TGTGCCAGCAGTTTAGAGCCCAGAAAACTGTTTTTT

v_call: TRBV25-1
clone_size: -
d_call: -
j_call: TRBJ1-1
cdr3_aa: CASSEGRMRAFF
cdr3_nt: TGTGCCAGCAGTGAAGGCAGGATGAGGGCTTTCTTT

v_call: TRBV28
clone_size: few
d_call: -
j_call: TRBJ2-4
cdr3_aa: CASSEGNRENIQYF
cdr3_nt: TGTGCCAGCAGCGAAGGGAACAGGGAGAACATTCAGTACTTC

v_call: TRBV27
clone_size: -
d_call: TRBD2
j_call: TRBJ2-7
cdr3_aa: CASSSGRLSYEQYF
cdr3_nt: TGTGCCAGCAGTAGCGGGAGACTATCCTACGAGCAGTACTTC

v_call: TRBV7-9
clone_size: -
d_call: -
j_call: TRBJ1-2
cdr3_aa: CASSSTWGLGGYTF
cdr3_nt: TGTGCCAGCAGCTCGACTTGGGGCCTTGGTGGCTACACCTTC

v_call: TRBV6-2/TRBV6-3
clone_size: few
d_call: TRBD2
j_call: TRBJ2-1
cdr3_aa: CASLSGRNNEQFF
cdr3_nt: TGTGCCAGCCTTAGCGGGAGAAACAATGAGCAGTTCTTC

v_call: TRBV27
clone_size: few
d_call: -
j_call: TRBJ2-3
cdr3_aa: CASSLTWRDTQYF
cdr3_nt: TGTGCCAGCAGTTTAACCTGGCGAGATACGCAGTATTTT

v_call: TRBV21-1
clone_size: -
d_call: -
j_call: TRBJ2-7
cdr3_aa: CASSKPSRQGPYEQYF
cdr3_nt: TGTGCCAGCAGCAAACCCTCTAGACAGGGCCCCTACGAGCAGTACTTC

v_call: TRBV12-3/TRBV12-4
clone_size: -
d_call: TRBD1
j_call: TRBJ1-2
cdr3_aa: CTSSTQGNYGYTF
cdr3_nt: TGTACCAGCAGTACACAGGGGAACTATGGCTACACCTTC

v_call: TRBV5-5
clone_size: -
d_call: -
j_call: TRBJ2-7
cdr3_aa: CASSLSLGSAPATYEQYF
cdr3_nt: TGTGCCAGCAGCTTGAGTTTAGGTTCAGCACCCGCGACCTACGAGCAGTACTTC

v_call: TRBV5-1
clone_size: -
d_call: TRBD2
j_call: TRBJ2-3
cdr3_aa: CASSLFPPGLVADTQYF
cdr3_nt: TGCGCCAGCAGCTTGTTCCCACCGGGACTAGTAGCAGATACGCAGTATTTT

v_call: TRBV6-5
clone_size: -
d_call: TRBD2
j_call: TRBJ2-3
cdr3_aa: CASSRLAGGTGDTQYF
cdr3_nt: TGTGCCAGCAGTAGACTAGCGGGGGGCACCGGCGATACGCAGTATTTT

v_call: TRBV6-1
clone_size: few
d_call: TRBD2
j_call: TRBJ2-7
cdr3_aa: CASSERGVLYEQYF
cdr3_nt: TGTGCCAGCAGTGAACGGGGGGTCCTCTACGAGCAGTACTTC

v_call: TRBV14
clone_size: -
d_call: TRBD1
j_call: TRBJ1-2
cdr3_aa: CASSQLNRGYGYTF
cdr3_nt: TGTGCCAGCAGCCAGTTAAACAGGGGGTATGGCTACACCTTC

v_call: TRBV5-1
clone_size: once
d_call: -
j_call: TRBJ1-3
cdr3_aa: CASSLEPGGNTIYF
cdr3_nt: TGCGCCAGCAGCTTGGAGCCGGGTGGAAACACCATATATTTT

v_call: TRBV7-2
clone_size: few
d_call: -
j_call: TRBJ2-1
cdr3_aa: CASSFPTSSRLDNEQFF
cdr3_nt: TGTGCCAGCAGCTTCCCGACTAGTTCGCGGTTGGACAATGAGCAGTTCTTC

v_call: TRBV10-3
clone_size: -
d_call: -
j_call: TRBJ1-5
cdr3_aa: CAISESDGGHQPQHF
cdr3_nt: TGTGCCATCAGTGAGTCGGACGGGGGGCATCAGCCCCAGCATTTT

v_call: TRBV5-6
clone_size: -
d_call: -
j_call: TRBJ1-1
cdr3_aa: CASRERGRNTEAFF
cdr3_nt: TGTGCCAGCAGGGAAAGGGGGAGGAACACTGAAGCTTTCTTT

v_call: TRBV5-6
clone_size: -
d_call: -
j_call: TRBJ1-2
cdr3_aa: CASSLIRLEGDYGYTF
cdr3_nt: TGTGCCAGCAGCTTGATACGGCTAGAGGGAGACTATGGCTACACCTTC

v_call: TRBV11-2
clone_size: few
d_call: -
j_call: TRBJ2-3
cdr3_aa: CASSSRYGDTQYF
cdr3_nt: TGTGCCAGCAGCTCACGCTACGGGGATACGCAGTATTTT

v_call: TRBV30
clone_size: -
d_call: -
j_call: TRBJ1-1
cdr3_aa: CAWSRGLHEAFF
cdr3_nt: TGTGCCTGGAGCCGAGGGCTCCATGAAGCTTTCTTT

v_call: TRBV6-5
clone_size: -
d_call: TRBD2
j_call: TRBJ2-3
cdr3_aa: CASSYSIRGGPDTQYF
cdr3_nt: TGTGCCAGCAGTTACTCGATCCGGGGGGGCCCAGATACGCAGTATTTT

v_call: TRBV20-1
clone_size: -
d_call: -
j_call: TRBJ2-7
cdr3_aa: CSATSGTLSYEQYF
cdr3_nt: TGCAGTGCTACCTCCGGGACTCTCTCCTACGAGCAGTACTTC

v_call: TRBV20-1
clone_size: -
d_call: -
j_call: TRBJ1-1
cdr3_aa: CSPGIGDLAFF
cdr3_nt: TGCAGTCCCGGCATCGGGGATCTGGCTTTCTTT

v_call: TRBV5-1
clone_size: -
d_call: -
j_call: TRBJ2-7
cdr3_aa: CASSLAEGTTDYEQYF
cdr3_nt: TGCGCCAGCAGCTTGGCCGAGGGGACGACAGATTACGAGCAGTACTTC

v_call: TRBV6-2/TRBV6-3
clone_size: -
d_call: -
j_call: TRBJ2-1
cdr3_aa: CASSSRVSEQFF
cdr3_nt: TGTGCCAGCAGTTCCAGGGTCTCTGAGCAGTTCTTC

v_call: TRBV12-3/TRBV12-4
clone_size: few
d_call: TRBD1
j_call: TRBJ1-1
cdr3_aa: CASSLRTGRSWNTEAFF
cdr3_nt: TGTGCCAGCAGTTTAAGGACAGGGAGGAGTTGGAACACTGAAGCTTTCTTT

v_call: TRBV19
clone_size: -
d_call: TRBD1
j_call: TRBJ2-5
cdr3_aa: CAARGQGAAGETQYF
cdr3_nt: TGTGCCGCCCGAGGACAGGGGGCCGCCGGAGAGACCCAGTACTTC

v_call: TRBV6-2/TRBV6-3
clone_size: -
d_call: TRBD1
j_call: TRBJ2-3
cdr3_aa: CASTSRGSSTDTQYF
cdr3_nt: TGTGCCAGTACATCCAGGGGGAGTAGCACAGATACGCAGTATTTT

v_call: TRBV11-2
clone_size: -
d_call: TRBD2
j_call: TRBJ2-7
cdr3_aa: CASSLLAGKMVYEQYF
cdr3_nt: TGTGCCAGCAGCCTACTAGCGGGTAAAATGGTATACGAGCAGTACTTC

v_call: TRBV6-5
clone_size: -
d_call: -
j_call: TRBJ2-7
cdr3_aa: CASTQQPTYEQYF
cdr3_nt: TGTGCCAGCACCCAGCAGCCCACCTACGAGCAGTACTTC

v_call: TRBV2
clone_size: -
d_call: -
j_call: TRBJ2-5
cdr3_aa: CASISGREQYF
cdr3_nt: TGTGCCAGCATATCGGGTCGGGAGCAGTACTTC

v_call: TRBV28
clone_size: few
d_call: TRBD1
j_call: TRBJ2-3
cdr3_aa: CASSVLGGTGHTQYF
cdr3_nt: TGTGCCAGCAGTGTACTTGGGGGGACAGGACATACGCAGTATTTT

v_call: TRBV4-1
clone_size: many
d_call: TRBD2
j_call: TRBJ2-1
cdr3_aa: CASSQIRLAGGHEQFF
cdr3_nt: TGCGCCAGCAGCCAGATAAGACTAGCGGGGGGCCATGAGCAGTTCTTC

v_call: TRBV4-1
clone_size: -
d_call: -
j_call: TRBJ2-7
cdr3_aa: CASSQDEEGYYEQYF
cdr3_nt: TGCGCCAGCAGCCAAGACGAGGAGGGTTACTACGAGCAGTACTTC

v_call: TRBV4-1
clone_size: -
d_call: TRBD2
j_call: TRBJ2-1
cdr3_aa: CASSQAVTSGSSYEQFF
cdr3_nt: TGCGCCAGCAGCCAAGCTGTTACTAGCGGGAGCTCCTACGAGCAGTTCTTC

v_call: TRBV11-2
clone_size: -
d_call: TRBD1
j_call: TRBJ1-1
cdr3_aa: CASSLTGGAITEAFF
cdr3_nt: TGTGCCAGCAGCTTAACAGGGGGCGCGATCACTGAAGCTTTCTTT

v_call: TRBV27
clone_size: -
d_call: -
j_call: TRBJ1-2
cdr3_aa: CASSPRQVINYGYTF
cdr3_nt: TGTGCCAGCAGTCCCAGACAGGTTATAAACTATGGCTACACCTTC

v_call: TRBV12-3/TRBV12-4
clone_size: -
d_call: TRBD1
j_call: TRBJ1-2
cdr3_aa: CASSSPGQLNYGCTF
cdr3_nt: TGTGCCAGCAGTTCTCCGGGACAGCTGAACTATGGCTGCACCTTC

v_call: TRBV4-1
clone_size: few
d_call: -
j_call: TRBJ1-2
cdr3_aa: CASREAGKDYGYTF
cdr3_nt: TGCGCCAGCAGGGAGGCCGGGAAGGACTATGGCTACACCTTC